This is a list of T cell receptor beta chains from one sample in a study of CD8+ T cells in alopecia areata. The assay was immunoSEQ multiplex PCR, and TCRdb's table has in-frame clones only and misses some. The table has more than 200,000 clones, 65% to 70% seen once. Sample: CD4+ T cells sorted from blood, taken at week 0. The receptors derive from a human donor with alopecia areata. Both conserved end residues are part of each CDR3. The D gene is left open where the match is weak. Size values are once, few and many counts, or a class for expanded clones, and some rows have none.

cdr3_aa cdr3_nt j_call clone_size d_call v_call
CASSQGRGDQPQHF TGCGCCAGCAGCCAAGGACGGGGAGATCAGCCCCAGCATTTT TRBJ1-5 . . TRBV4-3
CASSPRTGRFKQFF TGTGCCAGCAGCCCGAGGACAGGGAGGTTTAAACAGTTCTTC TRBJ2-1 few TRBD1 TRBV6-5
CASSPGRGDSPLHF TGTGCCAGCAGCCCGGGGCGGGGGGATTCACCCCTCCACTTT TRBJ1-6 . . TRBV14
CSVEVPGLETQYF TGCAGCGTTGAAGTCCCGGGACTAGAGACCCAGTACTTC TRBJ2-5 few . TRBV29-1
CASSPGQGTHEQYF TGTGCCAGCTCACCAGGACAGGGGACCCACGAGCAGTACTTC TRBJ2-7 . TRBD1 TRBV18
CSVSTGGRLQETQYF TGCAGCGTTTCGACAGGGGGTCGGCTGCAAGAGACCCAGTACTTC TRBJ2-5 . TRBD1 TRBV29-1
CASSSGGWTDGYTF TGTGCCAGCAGCTCGGGGGGATGGACAGATGGCTACACCTTC TRBJ1-2 . . TRBV25-1
CASSLADGGNSPLHF TGTGCCAGCAGCTTGGCAGACGGAGGAAATTCACCCCTCCACTTT TRBJ1-6 . . TRBV7-9
CASTRDRGYTF TGTGCCAGCACAAGGGACCGCGGCTACACCTTC TRBJ1-2 once . TRBV2
CASSPYPGELFF TGTGCCAGCAGCCCCTACCCCGGGGAGCTGTTTTTT TRBJ2-2 few . TRBV5-6
CASSIRAVSYGYTF TGTGCCAGTAGTATAAGAGCAGTTTCCTATGGCTACACCTTC TRBJ1-2 . . TRBV19
CAWSAGQAYTF TGTGCCTGGAGTGCGGGACAGGCCTACACCTTC TRBJ1-2 . TRBD1 TRBV30
CASSRYNRPEKLFF TGTGCCAGCAGCCGATATAACCGTCCTGAAAAACTGTTTTTT TRBJ1-4 . . TRBV5-4
CASSVDSSYEQYF TGTGCCAGCAGCGTAGACAGTTCCTACGAGCAGTACTTC TRBJ2-7 . . TRBV9
CASSQDSGRDTEAFF TGCGCCAGCAGCCAAGATAGTGGCAGGGACACTGAAGCTTTCTTT TRBJ1-1 . . TRBV4-3
CAWSFSGHQETQYF TGTGCCTGGAGTTTTTCGGGACACCAAGAGACCCAGTACTTC TRBJ2-5 . . TRBV30
CATSGLGETQYF TGTGCCACCTCAGGGTTGGGGGAGACCCAGTACTTC TRBJ2-5 . . TRBV15
CASSDRFPETQYF TGTGCCAGCAGTGACAGGTTCCCAGAGACCCAGTACTTC TRBJ2-5 . . TRBV2
CAWSVKGANVLTF TGTGCCTGGAGTGTAAAAGGGGCCAACGTCCTGACTTTC TRBJ2-6 . . TRBV30
CASRSSLNTEAFF TGCGCCAGCAGGTCGTCTCTGAACACTGAAGCTTTCTTT TRBJ1-1 . . TRBV10-2
CASSTKETQYF TGTGCCAGCAGCACGAAAGAGACCCAGTACTTC TRBJ2-5 . . TRBV7-8
CSVEGGTTNEKLFF TGCAGCGTCGAAGGGGGCACAACTAATGAAAAACTGTTTTTT TRBJ1-4 few TRBD1 TRBV29-1
CASSEPGQGSETQYF TGTGCCAGCAGCGAACCGGGACAGGGGTCAGAGACCCAGTACTTC TRBJ2-5 . TRBD1 TRBV5-6
CASSSRQGSYEQYF TGCGCCAGCAGCTCCAGACAGGGTTCCTACGAGCAGTACTTC TRBJ2-7 . TRBD1 TRBV5-1
CASSGGADQPQHF TGTGCCAGCAGTGGGGGGGCAGACCAGCCCCAGCATTTT TRBJ1-5 . . TRBV6-6
CASTPRGGTPGGTQYF TGCGCCAGCACCCCGCGAGGGGGGACCCCCGGAGGTACGCAGTATTTT TRBJ2-3 . . TRBV5-1
CASSQGQASTDTQYF TGCGCCAGCAGCCAAGGACAGGCTAGCACAGATACGCAGTATTTT TRBJ2-3 once . TRBV4-1
CASSYAGPRWEQYF TGTGCCAGCAGTTACGCGGGCCCTCGATGGGAGCAGTACTTC TRBJ2-7 . . TRBV6-5
CAHGPDSANYGYTF TGTGCCCATGGACCGGACAGCGCTAACTATGGCTACACCTTC TRBJ1-2 few . TRBV30
CASSQEVSGAANTGELFF TGTGCCAGCAGCCAAGAAGTTAGCGGGGCCGCGAACACCGGGGAGCTGTTTTTT TRBJ2-2 . TRBD2 TRBV4-2
CASSFTATGSWETQYF TGTGCCAGCAGCTTTACGGCAACCGGGTCTTGGGAGACCCAGTACTTC TRBJ2-5 . . TRBV5-5
CSVVLSGNTIYF TGCAGCGTTGTACTCTCTGGAAACACCATATATTTT TRBJ1-3 . . TRBV29-1
CASSVKDLILAEAFF TGTGCCAGCAGCGTTAAAGACTTGATTTTGGCTGAAGCTTTCTTT TRBJ1-1 . . TRBV7-9
CASSLTGTGGSTDTQYF TGTGCCAGCAGCTTAACTGGGACAGGGGGTAGTACAGATACGCAGTATTTT TRBJ2-3 . TRBD1 TRBV11-2
CASSLSRGDTQYF TGTGCCAGCAGCTTAAGCCGAGGAGATACGCAGTATTTT TRBJ2-3 . . TRBV11-2
CASSQDGTGRQETQYF TGCGCCAGCAGCCAAGATGGGACAGGGAGGCAAGAGACCCAGTACTTC TRBJ2-5 . TRBD1 TRBV4-1
CAWGQGINQPQHF TGTGCCTGGGGACAGGGAATCAATCAGCCCCAGCATTTT TRBJ1-5 . TRBD1 TRBV30
CASSQGGLGGGEETQYF TGTGCCAGCAGCCAAGGTGGTCTAGGGGGCGGGGAAGAGACCCAGTACTTC TRBJ2-5 . . TRBV4-2
CASSLAGQGNGELFF TGCGCCAGCAGCTTGGCGGGACAGGGGAACGGGGAGCTGTTTTTT TRBJ2-2 . TRBD1 TRBV5-1
CASSVGHSNQPQHF TGTGCCAGCAGCGTAGGACATAGCAATCAGCCCCAGCATTTT TRBJ1-5 . . TRBV9
CASSLGPRGDTEAFF TGTGCCAGCAGCCTTGGTCCGCGCGGTGACACTGAAGCTTTCTTT TRBJ1-1 few . TRBV7-9
CASSQHNEQFF TGCGCCAGCAGCCAACACAATGAGCAGTTCTTC TRBJ2-1 . . TRBV4-1
CASSSRELLGEQYF TGTGCCAGCAGCTCGCGGGAGCTCCTAGGCGAGCAGTACTTC TRBJ2-7 . TRBD2 TRBV5-5
CASSLSQSSSYEQYF TGCGCCAGCAGCTTGTCACAGTCATCCTCCTACGAGCAGTACTTC TRBJ2-7 . . TRBV5-1